These T cell receptor beta chains were read from a single sample in a study of shared clonotypes between healthy human individuals. Generated by immunoSEQ multiplex PCR, the TCRdb table keeps only in-frame clones and is missing some. This table has some 510,000 clones, approximately 79% appearing once. Material for sequencing was PBMCs. The receptors originated from a woman aged 40-49 years in good health. Some clones in this sample may be carry-over from other donors' samples. CDR3s include the opening cysteine and the closing phenylalanine or tryptophan. Fields, in order: V gene, clone size, CDR3 protein. The listing skips clone size in some rows; elsewhere it reads once, few, many or a size class.

V: TRBV7-9
size: .
CDR3: CASSLAIRAGQLPTYEQYF

V: TRBV5-4
size: .
CDR3: CASSFDRGGANTGELFF

V: TRBV5-1
size: .
CDR3: CASSLGRGSSYNEQFF

V: TRBV5-4
size: once
CDR3: CASSDRTSGRVGGELFF

V: TRBV5-6
size: few
CDR3: CASSLRGQGSGANVLTF

V: TRBV11-2
size: .
CDR3: CASSLVGGGPQGTQYF

V: TRBV28
size: .
CDR3: CASRLDRNQPQHF

V: TRBV18
size: .
CDR3: CASSPDRARSGNTIYF

V: TRBV5-1
size: .
CDR3: CASTWTGSTDTQYF

V: TRBV4-1
size: few
CDR3: CASSPSNRQGRPQHF

V: TRBV11-3
size: few
CDR3: CASSLGGGARYEQYF

V: TRBV19
size: .
CDR3: CASSPGLLQETQYF

V: TRBV30
size: .
CDR3: CAWSPQGYEQYF

V: TRBV4-1
size: once
CDR3: CASSQDTGVVGGYTF

V: TRBV6-6
size: .
CDR3: CASRVRSWGDNEQFF

V: TRBV7-7
size: .
CDR3: CASSPQRDGEQFF

V: TRBV18
size: .
CDR3: CASSGRTFKREEESYEQYF

V: TRBV7-9
size: .
CDR3: CASSPTSMNTEAFF

V: TRBV4-1
size: .
CDR3: CASSHAGSAEAFF

V: TRBV4-1
size: once
CDR3: CASKDNSYNEQFF

V: TRBV2
size: .
CDR3: CASSPGQQETQYF

V: TRBV11-2
size: .
CDR3: CASSLDHGRGNEQFF

V: TRBV2
size: once
CDR3: CASSPGQGAEQYF

V: TRBV20-1
size: once
CDR3: CSARDFVEQYF

V: TRBV5-1
size: .
CDR3: CASSLQGLQETQYF

V: TRBV9
size: .
CDR3: CASSVRDYYNEQFF

V: TRBV9
size: .
CDR3: CASSSSPTSTDTQYF

V: TRBV19
size: few
CDR3: CASSITSTGSTDTQYF

V: TRBV7-2
size: many
CDR3: CASSSDRLAGGYEQYF

V: TRBV7-8
size: .
CDR3: CASSSGVGTGELFF

V: TRBV14
size: .
CDR3: CASSQEGWTYYNEQFF

V: TRBV7-9
size: .
CDR3: CASSLVTSGYTDTQYF

V: TRBV7-8
size: .
CDR3: CASSLGRRTDTQYF

V: TRBV2
size: .
CDR3: CASTESGARGNEQFF

V: TRBV27
size: .
CDR3: CASRGPQSATDTQYF

V: TRBV18
size: .
CDR3: CASSPRYWESDGYTF

V: TRBV6-1
size: .
CDR3: CASNPGETQYF

V: TRBV5-4
size: few
CDR3: CASSPVGPASGEQYF

V: TRBV19
size: .
CDR3: CASTIDLRGSSGNTIYF

V: TRBV11-2
size: .
CDR3: CASSQSNTGELFF

V: TRBV7-6
size: once
CDR3: CASSRSGSYEQYF

V: TRBV7-9
size: .
CDR3: CASSGRGSNEQFF

V: TRBV9
size: .
CDR3: CASSVGGLSYEQYF

V: TRBV5-1
size: .
CDR3: CASSSEYQETQYF

V: TRBV29-1
size: .
CDR3: CSVSPGLATYNEQFF

V: TRBV18
size: .
CDR3: CASSPRTGGRTGELFF

V: TRBV7-3
size: many
CDR3: CASSLSGSAGETQYF

V: TRBV19
size: .
CDR3: CASSMFAGGAQETQYF

V: TRBV9
size: once
CDR3: CASSVGGQDTEAFF

V: TRBV5-1
size: .
CDR3: CASSLTTTYEQYF

V: TRBV30
size: .
CDR3: CAWSVGPGNVYEQYF

V: TRBV4-1
size: few
CDR3: CASSLGTREINEQFF

V: TRBV7-2
size: .
CDR3: CASSFSLGLQETQYF

V: TRBV11-1
size: .
CDR3: CASSPGGSYGYTF

V: TRBV29-1
size: .
CDR3: CSVRQGGPNEKLFF

V: TRBV6-5
size: .
CDR3: CASSYGGTSGGEFF

V: TRBV6-6
size: .
CDR3: CASSPRTGTGQPQHF